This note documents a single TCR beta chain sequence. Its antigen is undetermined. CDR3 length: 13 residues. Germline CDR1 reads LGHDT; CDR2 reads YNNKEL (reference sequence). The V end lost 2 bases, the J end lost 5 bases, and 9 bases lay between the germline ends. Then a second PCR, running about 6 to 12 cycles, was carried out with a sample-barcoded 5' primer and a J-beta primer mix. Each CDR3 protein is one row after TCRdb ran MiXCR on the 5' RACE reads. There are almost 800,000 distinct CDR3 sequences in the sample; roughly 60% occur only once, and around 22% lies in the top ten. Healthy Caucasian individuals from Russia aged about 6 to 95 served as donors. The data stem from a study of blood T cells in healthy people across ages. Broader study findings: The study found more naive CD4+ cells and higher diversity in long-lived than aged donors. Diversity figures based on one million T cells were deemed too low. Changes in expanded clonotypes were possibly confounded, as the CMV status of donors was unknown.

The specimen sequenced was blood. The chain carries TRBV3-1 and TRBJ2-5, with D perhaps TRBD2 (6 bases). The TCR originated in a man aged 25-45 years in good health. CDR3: CASSQHGSETQYF. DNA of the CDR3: TGTGCCAGCAGCCAACACGGGAGTGAGACCCAGTACTTC.